The T cell receptor (beta chain) under discussion was sequenced for a study of Graves' ophthalmopathy and Graves' hyperthyroidism. There are 12 residues in the CDR3. Germline lookup yields CDR1 ENHRY and CDR2 SYGVKD. TCR beta CDR3 amplification used RNA transcripts. RT-PCR with HTBI primers came first, then second-round multiplex PCR. TCRdb re-analysed the multiplex PCR reads in MiXCR, keeping a single row per CDR3 protein. Of around 600,000 distinct CDR3 sequences listed, over 40% are singletons. Exclusion applied to patients with other autoimmune diseases, uncontrolled infections, pregnancy or lactation. Remarks on this clonotype: One end of the junction does not line up with germline, which may come from a read error.

The clonotype originates from an adult man with Graves' ophthalmopathy. The sequencing sample was made of peripheral blood. The chain employs TRBV10-3 and TRBJ1-3; D is undetermined. In nucleotides, the CDR3 is TGTGCCATCAGGTCTCTTGGAACCACCATATATTTT. Its translation: CAIRSLGTTIYF.